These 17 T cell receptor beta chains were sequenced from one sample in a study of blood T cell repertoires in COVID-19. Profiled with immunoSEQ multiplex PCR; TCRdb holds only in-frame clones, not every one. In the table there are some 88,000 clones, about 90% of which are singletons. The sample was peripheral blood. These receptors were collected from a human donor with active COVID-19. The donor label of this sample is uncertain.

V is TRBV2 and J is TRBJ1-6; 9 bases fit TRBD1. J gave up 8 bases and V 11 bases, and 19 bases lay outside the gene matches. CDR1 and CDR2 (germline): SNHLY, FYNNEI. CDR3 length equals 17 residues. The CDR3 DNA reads TGTGCCTCGACATGGGGGACAGGGAGAGCTGAGGATTCACCCCTCCACTTT. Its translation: CASTWGTGRAEDSPLHF.

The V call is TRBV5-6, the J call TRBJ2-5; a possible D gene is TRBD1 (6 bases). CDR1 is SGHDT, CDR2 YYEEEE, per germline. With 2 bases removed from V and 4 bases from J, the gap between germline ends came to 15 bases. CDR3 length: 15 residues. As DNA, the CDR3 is TGTGCCAGCAGCTTCGAAGGGGGTTACAGAGAGACCCAGTACTTC. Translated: CASSFEGGYRETQYF.

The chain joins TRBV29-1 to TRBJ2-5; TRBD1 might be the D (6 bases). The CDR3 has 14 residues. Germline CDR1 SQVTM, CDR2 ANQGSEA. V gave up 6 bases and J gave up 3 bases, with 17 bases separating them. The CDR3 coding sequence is TGCAGCGTCGACCTGACAGGAGATGAAGAGACCCAGTACTTC. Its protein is CSVDLTGDEETQYF.

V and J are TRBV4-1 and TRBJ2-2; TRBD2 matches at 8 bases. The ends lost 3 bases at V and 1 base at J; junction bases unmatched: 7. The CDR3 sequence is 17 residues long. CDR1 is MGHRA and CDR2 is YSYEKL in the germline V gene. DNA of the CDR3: TGCGCCAGCAGCCACCTAAATAGCGGGGAGAACACCGGGGAGCTGTTTTTT. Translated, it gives CASSHLNSGENTGELFF.

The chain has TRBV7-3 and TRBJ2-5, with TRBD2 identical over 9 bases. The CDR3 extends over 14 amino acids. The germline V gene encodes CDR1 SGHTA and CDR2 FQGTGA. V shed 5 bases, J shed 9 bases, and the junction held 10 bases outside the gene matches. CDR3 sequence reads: CASSETSGSLAQYF. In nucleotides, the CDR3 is TGTGCCAGCAGCGAAACTAGCGGGTCCTTGGCCCAGTACTTC.

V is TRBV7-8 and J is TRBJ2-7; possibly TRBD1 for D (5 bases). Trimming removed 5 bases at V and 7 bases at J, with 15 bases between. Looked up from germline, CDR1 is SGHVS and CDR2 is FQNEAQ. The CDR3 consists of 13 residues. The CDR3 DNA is TGTGCCAGCAGCCAGGTCAGGGTCGGGGAGCAGTACTTC. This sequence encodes CASSQVRVGEQYF.

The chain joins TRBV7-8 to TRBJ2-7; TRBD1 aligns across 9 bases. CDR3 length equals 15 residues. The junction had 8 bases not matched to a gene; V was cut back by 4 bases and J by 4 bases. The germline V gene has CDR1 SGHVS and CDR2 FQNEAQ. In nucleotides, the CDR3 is TGTGCCAGCAGCTCGGGACAGGGAGTTATTTACGAGCAGTACTTC. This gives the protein CASSSGQGVIYEQYF. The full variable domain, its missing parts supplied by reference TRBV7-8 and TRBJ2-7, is GAGVSQSPRYKVAKRGQDVALRCDPISGHVSLFWYQQALGQGPEFLTYFQNEAQLDKSGLPSDRFFAERPEGSVSTLKIQRTQQEDSAVYLCASSSGQGVIYEQYFGPGTRLTVT.

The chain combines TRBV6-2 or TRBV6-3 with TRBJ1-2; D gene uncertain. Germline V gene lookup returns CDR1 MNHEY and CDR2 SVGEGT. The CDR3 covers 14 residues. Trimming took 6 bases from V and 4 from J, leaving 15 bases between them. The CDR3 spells CASSLRQAVYGYTF. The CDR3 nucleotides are TGTGCCAGCAGCCTTCGGCAGGCTGTCTATGGCTACACCTTC.

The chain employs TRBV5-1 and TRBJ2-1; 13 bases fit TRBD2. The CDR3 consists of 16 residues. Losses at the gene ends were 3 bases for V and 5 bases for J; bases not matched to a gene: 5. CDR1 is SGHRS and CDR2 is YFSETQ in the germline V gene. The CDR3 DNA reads TGCGCCAGCAGCTCGCTACTAGCGGGGGGGCACAATGAGCAGTTCTTC. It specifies CASSSLLAGGHNEQFF.

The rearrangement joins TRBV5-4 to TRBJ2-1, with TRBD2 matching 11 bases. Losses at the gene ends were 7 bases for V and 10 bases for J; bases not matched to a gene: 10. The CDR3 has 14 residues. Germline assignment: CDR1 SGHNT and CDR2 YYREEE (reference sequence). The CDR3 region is CASSHSGGAYEQFF. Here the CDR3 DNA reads TGTGCCAGCTCTCATAGCGGGGGGGCCTACGAGCAGTTCTTC.

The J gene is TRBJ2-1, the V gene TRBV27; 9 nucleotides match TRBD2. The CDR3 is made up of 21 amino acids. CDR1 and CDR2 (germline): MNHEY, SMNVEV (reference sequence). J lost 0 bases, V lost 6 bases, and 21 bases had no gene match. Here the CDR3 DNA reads TGTGCCAGCAGCTTGCTCGGGACTAGCAGAAACCTACCGCTCTCCTACAATGAGCAGTTCTTC. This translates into CASSLLGTSRNLPLSYNEQFF.

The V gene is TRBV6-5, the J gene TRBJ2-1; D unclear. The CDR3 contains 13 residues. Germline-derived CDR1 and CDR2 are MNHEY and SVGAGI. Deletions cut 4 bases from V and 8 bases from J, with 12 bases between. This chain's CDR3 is CASSLRVGDEQFF. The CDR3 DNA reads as TGTGCCAGCAGTTTAAGAGTTGGTGATGAGCAGTTCTTC.

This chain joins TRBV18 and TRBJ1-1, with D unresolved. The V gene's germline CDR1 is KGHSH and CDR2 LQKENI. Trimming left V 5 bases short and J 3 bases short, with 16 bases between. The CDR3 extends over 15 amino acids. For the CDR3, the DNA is TGTGCCAGCTCATCTCTTTCCCGGGAGGACACTGAAGCTTTCTTT. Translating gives CASSSLSREDTEAFF.

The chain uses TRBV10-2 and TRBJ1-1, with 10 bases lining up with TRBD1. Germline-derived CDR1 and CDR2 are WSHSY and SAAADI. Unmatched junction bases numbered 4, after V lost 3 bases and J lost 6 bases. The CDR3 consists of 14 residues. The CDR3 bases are TGCGCCAGCAGTGATCTCGGACAGGGGGCTGAAGCTTTCTTT. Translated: CASSDLGQGAEAFF.

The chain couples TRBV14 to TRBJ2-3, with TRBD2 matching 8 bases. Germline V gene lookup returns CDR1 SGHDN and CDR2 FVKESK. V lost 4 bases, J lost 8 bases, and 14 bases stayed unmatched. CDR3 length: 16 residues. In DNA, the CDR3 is TGTGCCAGCAGCCCAGTCGCGGGGGGACGCTCCGGTACGCAGTATTTT. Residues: CASSPVAGGRSGTQYF. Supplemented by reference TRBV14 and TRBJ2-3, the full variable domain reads EAGVTQFPSHSVIEKGQTVTLRCDPISGHDNLYWYRRVMGKEIKFLLHFVKESKQDESGMPNNRFLAERTGGTYSTLKVQPAELEDSGVYFCASSPVAGGRSGTQYFGPGTRLTVL.

CDR3 in amino acids: CASTTGQPSSMGYTF. In DNA, the CDR3 is TGTGCCAGTACCACGGGACAGCCTTCCTCTATGGGCTACACCTTC. The chain links TRBV19 to TRBJ1-2; 7 nucleotides agree with TRBD1. Trimming cost V 7 bases and J 8 bases; bases outside gene matches: 16. This CDR3 contains 15 residues. In germline, CDR1 is LNHDA, CDR2 SQIVND (reference sequence).

The CDR3 nucleotides are TGTGCCAGCAGCGCGGGACTGTCCTACAATGAGCAGTTCTTC. This translates into CASSAGLSYNEQFF. The chain joins TRBV9 to TRBJ2-1; D is possibly TRBD2 (6 bases). The CDR3 has 14 residues. Per the germline V gene, CDR1 is SGDLS and CDR2 is YYNGEE. V gave up 3 bases and J gave up 1 base, with 8 bases separating them.